A selection of T cell receptor beta chains follows, all from one sample in a study of blood T cell repertoires in COVID-19. Profiling relied on immunoSEQ multiplex PCR, and the TCRdb table lists in-frame clones only, not all of them. The table lists over 85,000 clones, about four fifths of them singletons, with approximately 2.3% in the top ten. The sequenced sample was peripheral blood. These receptors were obtained from a woman aged 65 to 85 with acute or convalescent COVID-19. The CDR3 runs from the conserved cysteine through the conserved F or W. The order of the fields is J gene, clone size, D gene, V gene, CDR3 protein, CDR3 DNA. A D gene is named only where the DNA matches it firmly. Only some rows state a clone size, as once, few, many or a class for expanded clones.

J: TRBJ2-7; size: NA; D: NA; V: TRBV20-1; CDR3: CSASWGQGTYEQYF; DNA: TGCAGTGCTAGTTGGGGGCAGGGCACCTACGAGCAGTACTTC
J: TRBJ1-1; size: NA; D: TRBD1; V: TRBV11-3; CDR3: CASSLRQGGTEAFF; DNA: TGTGCCAGCAGCTTGAGACAGGGTGGGACTGAAGCTTTCTTT
J: TRBJ1-1; size: NA; D: NA; V: TRBV28; CDR3: CASSSRQGGDTEAFF; DNA: TGTGCCAGCAGTTCCCGTCAGGGAGGCGACACTGAAGCTTTCTTT
J: TRBJ1-1; size: few; D: NA; V: TRBV3-1/TRBV3-2; CDR3: CASSQDLGGANTEAFF; DNA: TGTGCCAGCAGCCAAGATTTGGGGGGAGCAAACACTGAAGCTTTCTTT
J: TRBJ1-1; size: NA; D: TRBD1; V: TRBV9; CDR3: CASSAQGINTEAFF; DNA: TGTGCCAGCAGCGCACAGGGGATCAACACTGAAGCTTTCTTT
J: TRBJ2-1; size: NA; D: NA; V: TRBV7-3; CDR3: CASSSTQGREQFF; DNA: TGTGCCAGCAGCTCCACACAGGGAAGAGAGCAGTTCTTC
J: TRBJ2-7; size: few; D: NA; V: TRBV29-1; CDR3: CSVESPGLDEQYF; DNA: TGCAGCGTTGAAAGTCCAGGGTTGGACGAGCAGTACTTC
J: TRBJ1-2; size: NA; D: TRBD1; V: TRBV9; CDR3: CASSAPGQGSGYTF; DNA: TGTGCCAGCAGCGCACCGGGACAGGGCTCTGGCTACACCTTC
J: TRBJ1-5; size: few; D: NA; V: TRBV18; CDR3: CASSPGTYNQPQHF; DNA: TGTGCCAGCTCACCAGGGACTTACAATCAGCCCCAGCATTTT
J: TRBJ2-1; size: NA; D: NA; V: TRBV24-1; CDR3: CATSSQPYNEQFF; DNA: TGTGCCACCTCCTCACAACCTTACAATGAGCAGTTCTTC
J: TRBJ1-2; size: NA; D: NA; V: TRBV6-5; CDR3: CASSKGQGSYGYTF; DNA: TGTGCCAGCAGCAAGGGGCAGGGGAGCTATGGCTACACCTTC
J: TRBJ1-3; size: NA; D: NA; V: TRBV15; CDR3: CATSRVGTLIGSGNTIYF; DNA: TGTGCCACCAGCAGAGTTGGGACACTAATAGGCTCTGGAAACACCATATATTTT
J: TRBJ1-2; size: few; D: TRBD1; V: TRBV14; CDR3: CASSRGQGLRDGYTF; DNA: TGTGCCAGCAGTCGCGGACAGGGCTTACGCGATGGCTACACCTTC
J: TRBJ2-1; size: NA; D: TRBD2; V: TRBV6-5; CDR3: CASSSVAGGPENEQFF; DNA: TGTGCCAGCAGTTCTGTAGCGGGGGGGCCGGAAAATGAGCAGTTCTTC
J: TRBJ1-6; size: NA; D: NA; V: TRBV29-1; CDR3: CSVEVIEGSPLHF; DNA: TGCAGCGTTGAAGTGATCGAGGGTTCACCCCTCCACTTT
J: TRBJ1-1; size: NA; D: TRBD1; V: TRBV6-5; CDR3: CASWEQGVTEAFF; DNA: TGTGCCAGCTGGGAGCAGGGGGTGACTGAAGCTTTCTTT
J: TRBJ2-1; size: NA; D: TRBD1; V: TRBV7-6; CDR3: CASSSDRAIHNEQFF; DNA: TGTGCCAGCAGTTCGGACAGGGCGATACACAATGAGCAGTTCTTC
J: TRBJ1-1; size: NA; D: TRBD1; V: TRBV7-3; CDR3: CASRPGQGETEAFF; DNA: TGTGCCAGCAGACCGGGACAGGGGGAAACTGAAGCTTTCTTT
J: TRBJ1-2; size: once; D: NA; V: TRBV18; CDR3: CASSIQAPQTNYGYTF; DNA: TGTGCCAGCTCCATCCAGGCCCCGCAGACTAACTATGGCTACACCTTC
J: TRBJ2-1; size: NA; D: NA; V: TRBV28; CDR3: CASTRQDRNEQFF; DNA: TGTGCCAGCACCAGACAGGACCGGAATGAGCAGTTCTTC